The rows below give T cell receptor beta chains drawn from one sample of a study of T-cell memory formation after mild COVID-19. TCRdb called the 5' RACE reads again in MiXCR, with one record for every CDR3 protein. Among around 310,000 distinct CDR3 sequences listed, more than 20% were seen once. The source material was PBMCs or a T cell subset sorted from them (not recorded which). These receptors all come from a man between 18 and 35 years old who had mild COVID-19 (a few samples of this study predate the infection). Cell type and time point are not known. The CDR3 runs from the conserved cysteine through the conserved F or W. The order of the fields is V gene, CDR3 length, clone size, J gene, D gene, CDR3 protein, CDR3 DNA. D genes are given only for firm matches. Clone size is stated in some rows and not others, as once, few, many or a class when expanded.

TRBV4-2	15	few	TRBJ2-7	TRBD1	CASSISGTGGGEQYF	TGTGCCAGCAGCATAAGTGGGACAGGGGGCGGCGAGCAGTACTTC
TRBV7-2	14	.	TRBJ2-7	.	CASSLSDRTYEQYF	TGTGCCAGCAGCTTATCGGATCGGACCTACGAGCAGTACTTC
TRBV6-5	14	.	TRBJ2-2	.	CASSYSWVTGELFF	TGTGCCAGCAGTTACTCCTGGGTCACCGGGGAGCTGTTTTTT
TRBV7-9	13	few	TRBJ1-1	.	CASSTDGDTEAFF	TGTGCCAGCAGCACGGACGGAGACACTGAAGCTTTCTTT
TRBV28	12	.	TRBJ1-1	.	CASSISSGHAFF	TGTGCCAGCAGTATAAGTTCAGGGCATGCTTTCTTT
TRBV6-2/TRBV6-3	16	once	TRBJ2-7	TRBD2	CASSSGTSGDPDEQYF	TGTGCCAGCAGCTCCGGGACTAGCGGGGATCCTGACGAGCAGTACTTC
TRBV7-2	16	few	TRBJ2-2	TRBD2	CASSRQSGTSDGELFF	TGTGCCAGCAGCCGCCAGTCTGGGACTAGCGACGGGGAGCTGTTTTTT
TRBV28	13	few	TRBJ2-1	.	CASSFEGSNEQFF	TGTGCCAGCAGTTTTGAAGGGTCGAATGAGCAGTTCTTC
TRBV18	14	.	TRBJ2-3	.	CASSPSRGTDTQYF	TGTGCCAGCTCACCGAGTAGGGGCACAGATACGCAGTATTTT
TRBV18	16	.	TRBJ2-2	.	CASSPQLYSNTGELFF	TGTGCCAGCTCACCACAACTGTACAGTAACACCGGGGAGCTGTTTTTT
TRBV4-1	13	few	TRBJ1-4	.	CASRRGRNEKLFF	TGCGCCAGCAGACGGGGTCGTAATGAAAAACTGTTTTTT
TRBV7-9	13	.	TRBJ1-1	TRBD1	CASSLESGQEAFF	TGTGCCAGCAGCTTAGAATCGGGACAGGAAGCTTTCTTT
TRBV20-1	16	.	TRBJ2-5	.	CSARDWGVGAKETQYF	TGCAGTGCTAGAGATTGGGGAGTTGGGGCGAAAGAGACCCAGTACTTC
TRBV4-3	16	few	TRBJ2-3	TRBD1	CASSQETGWSTDTQYF	TGCGCCAGCAGCCAAGAGACAGGGTGGAGCACAGATACGCAGTATTTT
TRBV12-3/TRBV12-4	14	few	TRBJ1-5	.	CASSPGTPGQPQHF	TGTGCCAGCAGTCCAGGGACCCCCGGTCAGCCCCAGCATTTT
TRBV5-1	14	few	TRBJ2-5	.	CASSLGRLQETQYF	TGCGCCAGCAGCTTGGGCAGACTCCAAGAGACCCAGTACTTC
TRBV12-3/TRBV12-4	14	few	TRBJ2-7	.	CASSLRTASYEQYF	TGTGCCAGCAGTCTCCGGACGGCCAGCTACGAGCAGTACTTC
TRBV15	17	many	TRBJ2-1	TRBD2	CATSGGLAGRSNSEQFF	TGTGCCACCAGCGGCGGACTAGCGGGGAGATCCAATAGCGAGCAGTTCTTC
TRBV12-3/TRBV12-4	17	.	TRBJ1-1	TRBD1	CATFSTGTGGYGTEAFF	TGTGCCACTTTCTCAACCGGGACAGGGGGCTATGGGACTGAAGCTTTCTTT
TRBV7-2	15	.	TRBJ1-6	TRBD1	CASSVSGQENSPLHF	TGTGCCAGCAGCGTTTCCGGACAGGAGAATTCACCCCTCCACTTT
TRBV10-2	13	.	TRBJ1-6	.	CASSEPANSPLHF	TGCGCCAGCAGTGAACCAGCCAATTCACCCCTCCACTTT
TRBV10-2	12	few	TRBJ2-7	TRBD1	CASGTGNYEQYF	TGCGCCAGCGGGACAGGGAACTACGAGCAGTACTTC
TRBV20-1	14	.	TRBJ2-1	TRBD2	CSARGSGGAFEQFF	TGCAGTGCTAGAGGCAGCGGGGGGGCTTTTGAGCAGTTCTTC
TRBV9	15	.	TRBJ1-2	.	CASSVEDGGNYGYTF	TGTGCCAGCAGCGTAGAGGACGGGGGTAACTATGGCTACACCTTC
TRBV20-1	14	few	TRBJ2-3	.	CSARDLGVGDTQYF	TGCAGTGCTAGAGATCTCGGTGTTGGAGATACGCAGTATTTT
TRBV29-1	12	.	TRBJ1-1	.	CSVRPDRLEAFF	TGCAGCGTCCGGCCGGACCGTCTTGAAGCTTTCTTT
TRBV20-1	15	.	TRBJ2-1	TRBD2	CSAREPSGVDNEQFF	TGCAGTGCTAGAGAGCCTAGCGGGGTGGACAATGAGCAGTTCTTC